This entry describes one T cell receptor beta chain. Its antigen is not known. These data belong to a study of T cell clusters in autoimmune cytopenias. Overall study findings and caveats: Clustering suggested that physiological T cell clusters were missing in primary autoimmune cytopenia patients. Comparing secondary cytopenia with chronic lymphocytic leukemia showed no cluster-lack signature, apparently masked by lymphoma repertoire.

TRB was amplified by touch-down multiplex PCR, primer pools A and B combined. TCRdb reanalyzed the multiplex PCR reads, giving one entry per CDR3 protein sequence and no DNA. The sample includes around 6,400 distinct CDR3 sequences. Roughly 38,000 genome equivalents of blood DNA were amplified for TRB. The sample was peripheral blood. The TCR was taken from a human donor with an autoimmune cytopenia or autoimmune hepatitis (not recorded which).

The CDR3: CASSPRTKRNIQYF. V is TRBV12-3 or TRBV12-4 and J is TRBJ2-4; TCRdb's D call, TRBD1, is unchecked because there is no DNA. The CDR3 extends over 14 amino acids.